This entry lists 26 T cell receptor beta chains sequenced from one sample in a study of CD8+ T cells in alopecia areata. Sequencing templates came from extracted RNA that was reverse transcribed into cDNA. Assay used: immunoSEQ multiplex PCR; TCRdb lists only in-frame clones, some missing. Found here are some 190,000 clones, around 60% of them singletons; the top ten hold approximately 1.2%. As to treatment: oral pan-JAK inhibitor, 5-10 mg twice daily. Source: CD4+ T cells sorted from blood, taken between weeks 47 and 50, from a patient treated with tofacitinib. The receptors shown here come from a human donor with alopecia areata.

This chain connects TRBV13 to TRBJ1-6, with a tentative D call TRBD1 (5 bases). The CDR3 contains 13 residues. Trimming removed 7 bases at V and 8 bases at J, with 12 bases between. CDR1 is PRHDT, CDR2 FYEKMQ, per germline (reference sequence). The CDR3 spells CASMRGVDSPLHF. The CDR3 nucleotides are TGTGCCAGCATGAGAGGGGTCGATTCACCCCTCCACTTT.

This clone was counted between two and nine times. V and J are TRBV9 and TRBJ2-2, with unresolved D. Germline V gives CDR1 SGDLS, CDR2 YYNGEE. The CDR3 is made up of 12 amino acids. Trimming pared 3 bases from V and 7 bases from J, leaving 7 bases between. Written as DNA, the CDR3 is TGTGCCAGCAGCGCCCCCGACGGGGAGCTGTTTTTT. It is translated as CASSAPDGELFF.

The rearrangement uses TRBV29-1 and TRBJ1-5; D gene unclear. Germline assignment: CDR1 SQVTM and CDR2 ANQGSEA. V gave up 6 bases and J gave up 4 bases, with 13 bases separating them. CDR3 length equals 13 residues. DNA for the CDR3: TGCAGCGTGCAACATGAGAGGAATCAGCCCCAGCATTTT. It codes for CSVQHERNQPQHF.

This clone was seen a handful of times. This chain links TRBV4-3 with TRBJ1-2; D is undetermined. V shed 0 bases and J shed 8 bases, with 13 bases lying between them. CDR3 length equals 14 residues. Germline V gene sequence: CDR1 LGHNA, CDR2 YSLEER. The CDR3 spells CASSQDRLTRGYTF. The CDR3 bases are TGCGCCAGCAGCCAAGATCGCCTGACTCGGGGCTACACCTTC.

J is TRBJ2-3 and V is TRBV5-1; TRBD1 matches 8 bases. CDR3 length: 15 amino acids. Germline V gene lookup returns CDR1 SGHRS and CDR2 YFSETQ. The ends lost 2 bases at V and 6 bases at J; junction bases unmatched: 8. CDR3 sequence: CASSLMGQVSDTQYF. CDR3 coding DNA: TGCGCCAGCAGCTTAATGGGACAGGTATCGGATACGCAGTATTTT.

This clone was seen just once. The CDR3 spells CSVERRVNTEAFF. The CDR3 coding sequence is TGCAGCGTTGAACGCCGAGTGAACACTGAAGCTTTCTTT. The rearrangement joins TRBV29-1 to TRBJ1-1; unclear D gene. The CDR3 has 13 amino acids. Germline assignment: CDR1 SQVTM and CDR2 ANQGSEA. V lost 2 bases and J lost 0, with 7 bases in between.

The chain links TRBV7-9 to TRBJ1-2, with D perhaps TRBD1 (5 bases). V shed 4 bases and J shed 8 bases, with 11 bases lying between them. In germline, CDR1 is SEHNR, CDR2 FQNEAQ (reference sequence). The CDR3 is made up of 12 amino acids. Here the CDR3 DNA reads TGTGCCAGCAGCTCCACGACAGAAGGCTACACCTTC. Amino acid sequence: CASSSTTEGYTF.

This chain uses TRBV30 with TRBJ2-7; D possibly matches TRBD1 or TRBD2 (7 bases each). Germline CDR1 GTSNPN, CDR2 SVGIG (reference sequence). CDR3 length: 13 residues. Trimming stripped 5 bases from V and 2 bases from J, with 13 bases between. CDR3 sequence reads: CAWGRGLAYEQYF. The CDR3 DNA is TGTGCCTGGGGGAGGGGGCTTGCCTACGAGCAGTACTTC.

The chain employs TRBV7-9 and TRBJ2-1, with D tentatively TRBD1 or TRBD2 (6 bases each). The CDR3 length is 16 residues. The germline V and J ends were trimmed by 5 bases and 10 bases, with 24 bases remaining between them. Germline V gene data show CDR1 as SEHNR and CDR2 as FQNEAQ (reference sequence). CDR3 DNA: TGTGCCAGCAGCCGAGGGGGGATCGGCCCCCTCCCGGAGCAGTTCTTC. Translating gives CASSRGGIGPLPEQFF.

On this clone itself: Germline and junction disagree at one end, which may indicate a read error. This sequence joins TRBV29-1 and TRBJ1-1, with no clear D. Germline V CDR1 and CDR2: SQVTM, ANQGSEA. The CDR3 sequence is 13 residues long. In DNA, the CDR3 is TGCAGCGTTAAGCCCAGATTGAACACTGAAGCTCTCTTT. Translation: CSVKPRLNTEALF. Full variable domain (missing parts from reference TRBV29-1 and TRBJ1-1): SAVISQKPSRDICQRGTSLTIQCQVDSQVTMMFWYRQQPGQSLTLIATANQGSEATYESGFVIDKFPISRPNLTFSTLTVSNMSPEDSSIYLCSVKPRLNTEALFGQGTRLTVV.

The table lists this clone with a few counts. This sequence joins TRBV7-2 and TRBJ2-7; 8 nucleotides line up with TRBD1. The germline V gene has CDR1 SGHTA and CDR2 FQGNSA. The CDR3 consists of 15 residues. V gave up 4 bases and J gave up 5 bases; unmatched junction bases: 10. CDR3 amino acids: CASSSGTGVLNEQYF. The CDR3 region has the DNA TGTGCCAGCAGCTCCGGGACAGGAGTTTTAAACGAGCAGTACTTC.

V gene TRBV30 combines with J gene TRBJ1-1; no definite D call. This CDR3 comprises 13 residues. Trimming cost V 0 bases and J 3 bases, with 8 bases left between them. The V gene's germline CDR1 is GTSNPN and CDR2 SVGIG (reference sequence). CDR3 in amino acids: CAWSVRQYTEAFF. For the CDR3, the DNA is TGTGCCTGGAGTGTACGCCAGTACACTGAAGCTTTCTTT.

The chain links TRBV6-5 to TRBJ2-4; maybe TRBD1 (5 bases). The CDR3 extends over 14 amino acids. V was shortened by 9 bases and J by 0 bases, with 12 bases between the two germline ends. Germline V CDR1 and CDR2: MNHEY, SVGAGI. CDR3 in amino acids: CASGAAIAKNIQYF. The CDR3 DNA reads TGTGCCAGTGGGGCAGCCATAGCCAAAAACATTCAGTACTTC.

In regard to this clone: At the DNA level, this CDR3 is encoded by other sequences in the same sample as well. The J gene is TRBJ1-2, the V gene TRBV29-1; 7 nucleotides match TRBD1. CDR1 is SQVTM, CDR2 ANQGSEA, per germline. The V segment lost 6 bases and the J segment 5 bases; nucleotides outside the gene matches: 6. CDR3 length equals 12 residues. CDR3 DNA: TGCAGCGTCGGGGACAGAAGTTATGGCTACACCTTC. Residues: CSVGDRSYGYTF.

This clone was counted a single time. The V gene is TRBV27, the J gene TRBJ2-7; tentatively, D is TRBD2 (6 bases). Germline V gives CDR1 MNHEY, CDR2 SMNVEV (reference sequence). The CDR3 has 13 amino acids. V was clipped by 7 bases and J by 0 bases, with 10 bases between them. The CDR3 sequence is CASTKTSSYEQYF. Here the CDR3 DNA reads TGTGCCAGCACCAAGACTAGCTCCTACGAGCAGTACTTC.

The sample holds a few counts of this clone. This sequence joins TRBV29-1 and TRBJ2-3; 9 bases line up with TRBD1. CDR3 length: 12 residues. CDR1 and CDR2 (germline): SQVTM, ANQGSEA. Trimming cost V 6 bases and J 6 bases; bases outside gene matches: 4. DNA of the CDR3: TGCAGCGTGGGACAGGGTGAGGATACGCAGTATTTT. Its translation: CSVGQGEDTQYF.

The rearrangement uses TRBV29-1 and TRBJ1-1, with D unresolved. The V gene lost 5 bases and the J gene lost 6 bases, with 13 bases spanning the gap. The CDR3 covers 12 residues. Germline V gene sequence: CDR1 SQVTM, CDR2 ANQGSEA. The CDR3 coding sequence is TGCAGCGTTCAGACCTTTAACGCTGAAGCTTTCTTT. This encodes CSVQTFNAEAFF. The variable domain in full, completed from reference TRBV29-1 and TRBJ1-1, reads SAVISQKPSRDICQRGTSLTIQCQVDSQVTMMFWYRQQPGQSLTLIATANQGSEATYESGFVIDKFPISRPNLTFSTLTVSNMSPEDSSIYLCSVQTFNAEAFFGQGTRLTVV.

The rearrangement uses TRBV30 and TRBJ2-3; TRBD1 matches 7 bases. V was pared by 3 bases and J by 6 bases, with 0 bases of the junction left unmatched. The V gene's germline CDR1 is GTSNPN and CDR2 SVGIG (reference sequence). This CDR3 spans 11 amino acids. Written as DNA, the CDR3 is TGTGCCTGGAGACAGGGGGATACGCAGTATTTT. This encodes CAWRQGDTQYF.

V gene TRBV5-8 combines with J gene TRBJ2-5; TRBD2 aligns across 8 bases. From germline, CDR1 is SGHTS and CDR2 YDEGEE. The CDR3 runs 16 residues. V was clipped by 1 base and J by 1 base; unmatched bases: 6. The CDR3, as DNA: TGTGCCAGCAGCTTGAGGAGCGGGGGACTCCAAGAGACCCAGTACTTC. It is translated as CASSLRSGGLQETQYF.

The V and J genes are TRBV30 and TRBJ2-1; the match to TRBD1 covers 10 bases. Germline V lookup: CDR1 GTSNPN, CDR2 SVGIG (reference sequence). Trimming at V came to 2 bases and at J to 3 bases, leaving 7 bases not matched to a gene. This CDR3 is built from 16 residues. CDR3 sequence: CAWSQYRDRGYNEQFF. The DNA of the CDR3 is TGTGCCTGGAGTCAATACCGGGACAGGGGCTACAATGAGCAGTTCTTC.

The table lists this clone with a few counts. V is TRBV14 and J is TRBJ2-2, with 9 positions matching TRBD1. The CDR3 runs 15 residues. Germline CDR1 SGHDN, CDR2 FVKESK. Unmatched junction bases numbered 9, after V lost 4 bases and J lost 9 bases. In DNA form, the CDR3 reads TGTGCCAGCAGCCCATTAGACAGGGGGAGAAGGGAGCTGTTTTTT. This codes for CASSPLDRGRRELFF. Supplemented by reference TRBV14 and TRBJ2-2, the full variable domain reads EAGVTQFPSHSVIEKGQTVTLRCDPISGHDNLYWYRRVMGKEIKFLLHFVKESKQDESGMPNNRFLAERTGGTYSTLKVQPAELEDSGVYFCASSPLDRGRRELFFGEGSRLTVL.

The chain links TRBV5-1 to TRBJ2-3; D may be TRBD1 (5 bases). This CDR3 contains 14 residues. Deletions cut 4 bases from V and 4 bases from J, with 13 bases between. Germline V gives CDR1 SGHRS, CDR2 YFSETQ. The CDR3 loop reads CASSADSKADTQYF. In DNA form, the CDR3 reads TGCGCCAGCAGCGCTGACAGTAAGGCAGATACGCAGTATTTT.

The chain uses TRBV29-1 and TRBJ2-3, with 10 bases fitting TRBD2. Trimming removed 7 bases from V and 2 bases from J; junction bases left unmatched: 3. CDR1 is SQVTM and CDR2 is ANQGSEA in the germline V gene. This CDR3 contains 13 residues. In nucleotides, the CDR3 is TGCAGCGAACTAGCGGGGAACACAGATACGCAGTATTTT. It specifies CSELAGNTDTQYF.

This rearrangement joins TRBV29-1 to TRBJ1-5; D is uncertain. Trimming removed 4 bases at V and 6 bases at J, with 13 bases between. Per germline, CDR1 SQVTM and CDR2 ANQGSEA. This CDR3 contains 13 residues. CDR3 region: CSVAGGISQPQHF. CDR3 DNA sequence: TGCAGCGTTGCCGGAGGAATATCTCAGCCCCAGCATTTT.

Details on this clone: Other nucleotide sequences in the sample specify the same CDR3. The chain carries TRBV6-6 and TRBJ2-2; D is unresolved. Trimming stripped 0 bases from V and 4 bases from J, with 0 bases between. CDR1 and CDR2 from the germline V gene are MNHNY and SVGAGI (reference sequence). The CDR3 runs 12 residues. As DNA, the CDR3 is TGTGCCAGCAGTTACTCCACCGGGGAGCTGTTTTTT. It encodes CASSYSTGELFF.

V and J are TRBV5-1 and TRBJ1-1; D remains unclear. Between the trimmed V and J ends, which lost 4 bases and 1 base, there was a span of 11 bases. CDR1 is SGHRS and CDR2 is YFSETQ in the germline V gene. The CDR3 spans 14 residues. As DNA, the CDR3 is TGCGCCAGCAGCAACGGTCTACCGAACACTGAAGCTTTCTTT. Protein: CASSNGLPNTEAFF.